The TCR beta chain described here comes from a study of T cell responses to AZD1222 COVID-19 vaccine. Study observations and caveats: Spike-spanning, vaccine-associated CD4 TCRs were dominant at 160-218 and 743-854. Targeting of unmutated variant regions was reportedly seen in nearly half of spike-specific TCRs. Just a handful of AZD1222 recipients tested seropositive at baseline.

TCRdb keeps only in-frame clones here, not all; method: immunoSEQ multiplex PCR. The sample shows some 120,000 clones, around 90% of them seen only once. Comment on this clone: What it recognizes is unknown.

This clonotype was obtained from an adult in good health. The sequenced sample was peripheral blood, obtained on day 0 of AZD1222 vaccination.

The CDR3 nucleotides read TGTGCCAGCAGTATGGTCATCCCCTACGAGCAGTACTTC. This encodes CASSMVIPYEQYF. The chain has TRBV12-3 or TRBV12-4 and TRBJ2-7; the D is unclear. The ends were cut back, 5 bases at V and 2 bases at J, with 10 bases in the middle. CDR3 length: 13 residues.